The 20 T cell receptor beta chains listed next were all sequenced from one sample in a study of blood T cells in healthy people across ages (dated by TCRdb to 2013 to 2016). The method behind the library was 5' RACE. The sequencer was an Illumina HiSeq 2500. The second PCR ran for roughly 7 to 12 cycles and used a J-beta primer mix along with a sample-barcoded 5' primer. TCRdb trimmed the raw reads at Q25, called clones with MiXCR and kept productive beta chains. Identical CDR3 protein sequences are pooled into one entry, listed with their most common genes and DNA. This sample has around 500,000 distinct CDR3 sequences in its table, and about 27% of those were observed once. The top ten hold under 4.5% of the sample. The same data also contributed to another study, on T cells of mothers and their children.

Sequenced: blood. The receptors here all came from a boy younger than 10 in good health.

The chain carries TRBV7-9 and TRBJ2-7, with 9 bases identical to TRBD1. The length of the CDR3 is 16 residues. The V and J ends lost 1 base and 5 bases, in that order; junction bases with no gene match: 9. Germline-derived CDR1 and CDR2 are SEHNR and FQNEAQ (reference sequence). The DNA of the CDR3 is TGTGCCAGCAGCTTAGGACCGGGACAGGGAGGAGACGAGCAGTACTTC. Translation: CASSLGPGQGGDEQYF. The full variable domain, in which reference TRBV7-9 and TRBJ2-7 provide the parts outside the CDR3, is DTGVSQNPRHKITKRGQNVTFRCDPISEHNRLYWYRQTLGQGPEFLTYFQNEAQLEKSRLLSDRFSAERPKGSFSTLEIQRTEQGDSAMYLCASSLGPGQGGDEQYFGPGTRLTVT.

The chain carries TRBV5-1 and TRBJ2-5; 8 nucleotides line up with TRBD1. CDR1 SGHRS and CDR2 YFSETQ come from the germline V gene. The CDR3 runs to 15 residues. Germline trimming cut 0 bases from V and 1 base from J; bases unmatched to any gene: 2. CDR3 sequence reads: CASSLGTGIQETQYF. The CDR3 DNA follows: TGCGCCAGCAGCTTGGGGACAGGGATCCAAGAGACCCAGTACTTC.

This clonotype was seen only a few times. The chain employs TRBV6-2 or TRBV6-3 and TRBJ2-5; TRBD2 matches 8 bases. The CDR3 contains 16 residues. Germline trimming cut 2 bases from V and 0 bases from J; bases unmatched to any gene: 5. Germline lookup yields CDR1 MNHEY and CDR2 SVGEGT. The CDR3 spells CASSYNPSGYQETQYF. In DNA, the CDR3 is TGTGCCAGCAGTTACAATCCTAGCGGGTACCAAGAGACCCAGTACTTC.

This clonotype was observed a handful of times. The chain joins TRBV11-2 to TRBJ2-2; D is uncertain. From germline, CDR1 is SGHAT and CDR2 FQNNGV. This CDR3 is built from 16 residues. V lost 2 bases and J 6 bases, leaving 16 bases between the germline ends. The CDR3 loop reads CASSLSPVQFSGELFF. The CDR3 DNA reads TGTGCCAGCAGCTTAAGCCCCGTCCAATTCTCCGGGGAGCTGTTTTTT.

The V gene is TRBV29-1, the J gene TRBJ2-5; weak D call: TRBD2 (6 bases). CDR3 length equals 11 residues. V was cut by 6 bases and J by 3 bases, with 8 bases left in between. Germline loops: CDR1 SQVTM, CDR2 ANQGSEA. CDR3 sequence (DNA): TGCAGCGTCGCGGGGAAAGAGACCCAGTACTTC. Translated, it gives CSVAGKETQYF.

V gene TRBV7-9 combines with J gene TRBJ2-5; D is possibly TRBD2 (6 bases). The DNA matches TRBJ2-1 better at its end, which makes the J call doubtful. The germline CDR1 and CDR2 sequences are SEHNR and FQNEAQ (reference sequence). CDR3 size: 16 residues. CDR3 DNA: TGTGCCAGCAGCTTTCCCCCCGGGACGGCGGGGAATGAGCAGTTCTTC. This translates into CASSFPPGTAGNEQFF.

The chain couples TRBV29-1 to TRBJ2-5, with unresolved D. The CDR3 length is 11 residues. Trimming removed 7 bases from V and 5 bases from J, with 11 bases in between. Germline loops: CDR1 SQVTM, CDR2 ANQGSEA. Here the CDR3 reads CSADQLETQYF. CDR3 nucleotide sequence: TGCAGCGCCGACCAGCTGGAGACCCAGTACTTC.

The sample holds a few counts of this clonotype. The chain joins TRBV2 to TRBJ2-1; TRBD1 matches at 7 bases. CDR3 length equals 15 residues. V was clipped by 10 bases and J by 9 bases; unmatched bases: 18. In germline, CDR1 is SNHLY, CDR2 FYNNEI. The CDR3 loop reads CAIKTGTEGPGEQFF. In nucleotides, the CDR3 is TGTGCCATCAAGACCGGGACAGAAGGCCCCGGTGAGCAGTTCTTC.

This clonotype occurred a few times. The chain employs TRBV12-5 and TRBJ2-5; possibly TRBD2 for D (8 bases). The DNA end is more similar to TRBJ2-7, so the J call may be wrong. Germline CDR1 LGHNT, CDR2 FRNRAP. The CDR3 runs to 16 residues. In DNA, the CDR3 is TGTGCTAGTGGTTTGCCCGGGACAGCGGGGGAATACGAGCAGTACTTC. This translates into CASGLPGTAGEYEQYF.

The rearrangement links TRBV3-1 to TRBJ2-5; 7 bases are shared with TRBD2. The germline CDR1 and CDR2 sequences are LGHDT and YNNKEL (reference sequence). V was clipped by 1 base and J by 9 bases; unmatched bases: 14. The CDR3 is 16 amino acids. Here the CDR3 reads CASSQVWRVAGSAQYF. DNA of the CDR3: TGTGCCAGCAGCCAAGTGTGGAGGGTAGCGGGTTCGGCCCAGTACTTC.

The DNA for the CDR3 is TGTGCCAGTAGTACCAGACTAGCGGGAGCTTACGAGCAGTACTTC. Residues: CASSTRLAGAYEQYF. V gene TRBV19 combines with J gene TRBJ2-1, with 12 nucleotides matching TRBD2. TRBJ2-7 explains the end of the DNA better; the J call may be wrong. This CDR3 has 15 amino acids. The germline CDR1 and CDR2 sequences are LNHDA and SQIVND (reference sequence).

The gene calls are TRBV6-1 and TRBJ2-5, with D unresolved. The CDR3 runs to 12 residues. The V end lost 2 bases, the J end lost 7 bases, and 8 bases lay between the germline ends. Germline CDR1 and CDR2: MNHNS and SASEGT. The CDR3 reads CASSEPPGTQYF. The DNA for the CDR3 is TGTGCCAGCAGTGAACCCCCGGGGACCCAGTACTTC.

The chain links TRBV7-9 to TRBJ1-2; the match to TRBD1 covers 7 bases. This CDR3 comprises 10 residues. Losses at the gene ends were 3 bases for V and 13 bases for J; bases not matched to a gene: 2. Per germline, CDR1 SEHNR and CDR2 FQNEAQ (reference sequence). CDR3 sequence reads: CASSLGTATF. The CDR3 DNA follows: TGTGCCAGCAGCTTGGGGACAGCCACCTTC.

The rearrangement uses TRBV7-8 and TRBJ2-7, with TRBD1 as a possible D gene (6 bases). In germline, CDR1 is SGHVS, CDR2 FQNEAQ. There are 15 residues in the CDR3. With 2 bases removed from V and 3 bases from J, the gap between germline ends came to 14 bases. CDR3 sequence (DNA): TGTGCCAGCAGCTTATTGGACAGACCGATCTACGAGCAGTACTTC. Translated, it gives CASSLLDRPIYEQYF.

A few counts support this clonotype. V and J are TRBV11-2 and TRBJ2-3; D uncertain. CDR1 SGHAT and CDR2 FQNNGV come from the germline V gene. This CDR3 spans 16 amino acids. Trimming took off 0 bases at V and 3 bases at J, with 13 bases between the two ends. CDR3 protein: CASSLDNVLGTDTQYF. The CDR3 coding sequence is TGTGCCAGCAGCTTAGATAATGTGTTGGGGACAGATACGCAGTATTTT.

The chain links TRBV12-3 or TRBV12-4 to TRBJ1-5; D is unresolved. V lost 0 bases to trimming and J lost 4 bases, with 7 bases between them. The CDR3 runs to 14 residues. The CDR3 bases are TGTGCCAGCAGTTTAGCGGAGGGAAATCAGCCCCAGCATTTT. This translates into CASSLAEGNQPQHF.

This clonotype was observed a few times. This chain joins TRBV27 and TRBJ2-1; 7 bases line up with TRBD1. The tail of the sequence fits TRBJ2-5 better, so the J call may be wrong. This CDR3 comprises 13 residues. CDR1 MNHEY and CDR2 SMNVEV come from the germline V gene (reference sequence). CDR3 sequence: CASSLEAGGTQYF. The CDR3 DNA reads TGTGCCAGCAGTTTAGAGGCAGGGGGGACCCAGTACTTC.

Turning to this clonotype: No conserved phenylalanine or tryptophan ends this CDR3, so it is likely a read error. This chain links TRBV11-2 with TRBJ1-4; D ambiguous. Trimming shortened V by 5 bases and J by 5 bases, and 15 bases separated the two germline ends. The CDR3 runs to 15 residues. Germline lookup yields CDR1 SGHAT and CDR2 FQNNGV. CDR3 DNA: TGTGCCAGCAGCCCTTTACGCGGTCAGAATGAAAAACTGTTTTCT. It specifies CASSPLRGQNEKLFS.

J is TRBJ2-1 and V is TRBV28; 11 bases are a match to TRBD1. The DNA matches TRBJ2-7 better at its end, which makes the J call doubtful. CDR1 and CDR2 (germline): MDHEN, SYDVKM. The CDR3 has 16 residues. CDR3 coding DNA: TGTGCCAGCAGTCCTACCGGGACAGGGGGTACCTACGAGCAGTACTTC. Protein: CASSPTGTGGTYEQYF.

The chain combines TRBV3-1 with TRBJ2-2, with TRBD2 matching over 7 bases. Trimming took 0 bases from V and 4 from J; bases not matched to a gene: 5. Germline V gene sequence: CDR1 LGHDT, CDR2 YNNKEL (reference sequence). The CDR3 is 16 residues long. The CDR3 is CASSQEGGSGTGELFF. CDR3 sequence (DNA): TGTGCCAGCAGCCAAGAAGGCGGGAGCGGCACCGGGGAGCTGTTTTTT. Full variable domain (outside the CDR3, taken from reference TRBV3-1 and TRBJ2-2): DTAVSQTPKYLVTQMGNDKSIKCEQNLGHDTMYWYKQDSKKFLKIMFSYNNKELIINETVPNRFSPKSPDKAHLNLHINSLELGDSAVYFCASSQEGGSGTGELFFGEGSRLTVL.